This is a list of T cell receptor beta chains from one sample in a study of T cells in Graves' hyperthyroidism and ophthalmopathy. TCRdb used MiXCR to reprocess the multiplex PCR reads, holding one entry per CDR3 protein. There are a few hundred thousand distinct CDR3 sequences in the sample; roughly 15% occur only once, and around 31% lies in the top ten. What was sequenced was blood. The receptor source for this set is a woman aged 50 to 60 with Graves' hyperthyroidism that later progressed to Graves' ophthalmopathy. CDR3s include the opening cysteine and the closing phenylalanine or tryptophan. A D gene is named only where the DNA matches it firmly. The size entry is marked missing in some rows and otherwise reads once, few, many or a size class.

TRBJ1-1	many	TRBD1	TRBV5-6	CASSLLRQGNTEAFF	TGTGCCAGCAGCTTGCTGAGACAGGGGAACACTGAAGCTTTCTTT
TRBJ2-1	many	.	TRBV28	CASLSYSYNEQFF	TGTGCCAGCCTATCTTACTCCTACAATGAGCAGTTCTTC
TRBJ2-1	many	.	TRBV28	CASSLAAARDGNEQFF	TGTGCCAGCAGTTTAGCCGCGGCCAGGGACGGGAATGAGCAGTTCTTC
TRBJ2-1	.	TRBD2	TRBV29-1	CSVESAGVYNEQFF	TGCAGCGTTGAATCAGCGGGAGTTTACAATGAGCAGTTCTTC
TRBJ2-2	.	.	TRBV20-1	CSAREGTAIYTGELFF	TGCAGTGCTAGAGAAGGAACGGCAATCTACACCGGGGAGCTGTTTTTT
TRBJ1-3	many	.	TRBV28	CASKGQDSLNTIYF	TGTGCCAGCAAGGGTCAGGACAGTCTAAACACCATATATTTT
TRBJ1-2	few	.	TRBV2	CASSDMAGDYGCTF	TGTGCCAGCAGTGATATGGCAGGGGACTATGGCTGCACCTTC
TRBJ2-1	.	.	TRBV30	CAWSVRTLTYNEQFF	TGTGCCTGGAGTGTACGGACACTGACCTACAATGAGCAGTTCTTC
TRBJ2-2	few	.	TRBV4-1	CASHLGGIGNTGELFF	TGCGCCAGCCACTTAGGGGGAATAGGAAACACCGGGGAGCTGTTTTTT
TRBJ1-5	many	.	TRBV7-8	CASSQFARGTDQPQHF	TGTGCCAGCAGCCAATTCGCCCGGGGGACGGATCAGCCCCAGCATTTT
TRBJ1-1	many	.	TRBV6-1	CASRVTWGGQNTEAFF	TGTGCCAGCAGAGTTACATGGGGGGGCCAGAACACTGAAGCTTTCTTT
TRBJ2-4	many	TRBD1	TRBV18	CASSDRVGAKNIQYF	TGTGCCAGCTCCGACAGGGTAGGAGCCAAAAACATTCAGTACTTC
TRBJ2-7	many	.	TRBV2	CASARDIQGNNEQYF	TGTGCCAGCGCGAGGGATATCCAGGGAAACAACGAGCAGTACTTC
TRBJ2-1	many	TRBD2	TRBV18	CASSPTSGNRAYNEQFF	TGTGCCAGCTCACCAACTAGCGGGAATAGGGCCTACAATGAGCAGTTCTTC
TRBJ2-3	many	.	TRBV3-1	CASSPTRPTDTQYF	TGTGCCAGCAGCCCGACTAGACCCACAGATACGCAGTATTTT
TRBJ1-1	many	.	TRBV6-5	CASSYIYGELGTEAFF	TGTGCCAGCAGTTACATTTACGGGGAATTGGGCACTGAAGCTTTCTTT
TRBJ2-7	many	TRBD2	TRBV20-1	CSAGEGLAGSYEQYF	TGCAGTGCTGGGGAAGGACTAGCAGGCTCCTACGAGCAGTACTTC
TRBJ2-7	many	TRBD1	TRBV27	CASSISGTATYEQYF	TGTGCCAGCAGTATTTCCGGGACAGCAACCTACGAGCAGTACTTC
TRBJ2-2	many	TRBD1	TRBV11-2	CASSPRDSMDTGELFF	TGTGCCAGCAGCCCCCGGGACAGTATGGACACCGGGGAGCTGTTTTTT
TRBJ2-3	many	.	TRBV6-1	CASSGRGSYTSTDTQYF	TGTGCCAGCAGTGGAAGAGGGTCATATACTAGCACAGATACGCAGTATTTT
TRBJ2-1	many	.	TRBV6-5	CASSYSNVINEQFF	TGTGCCAGCAGTTACTCGAATGTGATCAATGAGCAGTTCTTC
TRBJ2-1	medium-sized	TRBD2	TRBV2	CASRATGTSPFF	TGTGCCAGCAGAGCCACCGGGACTAGCCCGTTCTTC
TRBJ2-7	.	.	TRBV27	CASWTVSYEQYF	TGTGCCAGCTGGACAGTTAGCTACGAGCAGTACTTC
TRBJ1-2	few	.	TRBV7-9	CASSITPGESYGYTF	TGTGCCAGCAGCATTACTCCGGGGGAGTCCTATGGCTACACCTTC
TRBJ2-1	many	.	TRBV2	CASPGDTMHEQFF	TGTGCCAGTCCCGGGGACACAATGCATGAGCAGTTCTTC
TRBJ2-3	many	.	TRBV28	CASSPLWGTSTDTQYF	TGTGCCAGCAGTCCTCTCTGGGGGACCAGCACAGATACGCAGTATTTT
TRBJ2-6	few	.	TRBV7-3	CASSVLDPGASEPSGANVLTF	TGTGCCAGCAGCGTCCTAGACCCCGGGGCGTCTGAACCCTCTGGGGCCAACGTCCTGACTTTC
TRBJ2-1	.	TRBD2	TRBV7-9	CASARTSGRSVGEQFF	TGTGCCAGCGCCCGGACTAGCGGGAGGAGTGTGGGTGAGCAGTTCTTC
TRBJ2-7	many	.	TRBV20-1	CSALWSTYEQYF	TGCAGTGCTCTCTGGAGCACCTACGAGCAGTACTTC
TRBJ1-2	many	.	TRBV28	CASSLAAYGYTF	TGTGCCAGCAGTTTGGCAGCCTATGGCTACACCTTC
TRBJ1-1	many	.	TRBV2	CASRATGGNTEAFF	TGTGCCAGCAGGGCGACAGGCGGTAACACTGAAGCTTTCTTT
TRBJ2-5	.	TRBD1	TRBV12-3/TRBV12-4	CASRGTGAPQYF	TGTGCCAGCAGAGGGACAGGGGCTCCTCAGTACTTC
TRBJ2-1	many	.	TRBV11-2	CASSLGGLGEQFF	TGTGCCAGCAGCCTGGGGGGGCTGGGTGAGCAGTTCTTC
TRBJ2-3	many	.	TRBV18	CASTHAVSTDTQYF	TGTGCCAGCACTCATGCGGTGAGCACAGATACGCAGTATTTT
TRBJ2-5	.	TRBD2	TRBV5-4	CASRLAGGNLQETQYF	TGTGCCAGCAGACTAGCGGGAGGTAACCTCCAAGAGACCCAGTACTTC